Listed here are 25 T cell receptor beta chains from one sample, sequenced in a study of control samples from healthy donors and cancer patients. Generated by immunoSEQ multiplex PCR, the TCRdb table keeps only in-frame clones and is missing some. This sample has about 110,000 clones; 85% to 90% occur once, and the top ten carry less than 4%. Sequenced input: PBMCs. The receptors derive from a woman aged 55 to 70 with lung cancer.

V and J are TRBV2 and TRBJ1-1, with D unresolved. Germline loops: CDR1 SNHLY, CDR2 FYNNEI. The CDR3 covers 16 residues. Trimming took 3 bases from V and 0 from J, leaving 14 bases between them. CDR3 region: CASSEIREGMNTEAFF. DNA for the CDR3: TGTGCCAGCAGTGAGATAAGGGAGGGCATGAACACTGAAGCTTTCTTT.

The chain couples TRBV3-1 (or the pseudogene TRBV3-2) to TRBJ1-1, with D perhaps matching TRBD1 (5 bases). Germline-derived CDR1 and CDR2 are LGHDT and YNNKEL (reference sequence). The CDR3 extends over 16 amino acids. Between the trimmed V and J ends, which lost 8 bases and 1 base, there was a span of 20 bases. The CDR3 coding sequence is TGTGCCAGCTCGGGGAGTGGGGGATTTTGGAACACTGAAGCTTTCTTT. Its translation is CASSGSGGFWNTEAFF.

The gene calls are TRBV18 and TRBJ1-1, with no clear D. Germline CDR1 reads KGHSH; CDR2 reads LQKENI. V lost 6 bases to trimming and J lost 0 bases, with 14 bases between them. This CDR3 comprises 15 residues. The CDR3 DNA reads TGTGCCAGCTCGTCCTCGTCAGCTATGAACACTGAAGCTTTCTTT. This sequence encodes CASSSSSAMNTEAFF.

The gene calls are TRBV29-1 and TRBJ1-3; weak D call: TRBD1 (5 bases). V was trimmed by 4 bases and J by 4 bases, leaving 11 bases between them. Germline CDR1 is SQVTM and CDR2 is ANQGSEA. The CDR3 extends over 13 amino acids. CDR3 sequence: CSVVRGGGNTIYF. The CDR3 DNA is TGCAGCGTTGTTAGGGGAGGAGGAAACACCATATATTTT. Based on the CDR3 plus reference TRBV29-1 and TRBJ1-3, the full variable domain is SAVISQKPSRDICQRGTSLTIQCQVDSQVTMMFWYRQQPGQSLTLIATANQGSEATYESGFVIDKFPISRPNLTFSTLTVSNMSPEDSSIYLCSVVRGGGNTIYFGEGSWLTVV.

CDR3 bases: TGTGCCAGCAGCTCACTACAGGGGTCTATAATCTATAGCAATCAGCCCCAGCATTTT. Protein sequence: CASSSLQGSIIYSNQPQHF. The chain has TRBV11-2 and TRBJ1-5; 7 bases fit TRBD1. The germline CDR1 and CDR2 sequences are SGHAT and FQNNGV. The CDR3 loop spans 19 amino acids. With V trimmed by 4 bases and J by 0 bases, 15 bases remained unmatched.

The rearrangement links TRBV7-8 to TRBJ2-7, with D maybe TRBD1 (6 bases). With 2 bases removed from V and 5 bases from J, the gap between germline ends came to 10 bases. This CDR3 region has 13 residues. Per the germline V gene, CDR1 is SGHVS and CDR2 is FQNEAQ. CDR3 region: CASSLQGLNEQYF. Written as DNA, the CDR3 is TGTGCCAGCAGCTTACAGGGGCTCAACGAGCAGTACTTC.

The genes are TRBV9 and TRBJ2-6; D remains ambiguous. The CDR3 is made up of 13 amino acids. V lost 3 bases, J lost 4 bases, and 5 bases lay in between. Germline V gene lookup returns CDR1 SGDLS and CDR2 YYNGEE. The CDR3 DNA reads TGTGCCAGCAGCGGAGCCGGGGCCAACGTCCTGACTTTC. This codes for CASSGAGANVLTF.

This chain uses TRBV18 with TRBJ2-5, with 8 positions matching TRBD2. CDR1 and CDR2 from the germline V gene are KGHSH and LQKENI. With 0 bases clipped from V and 0 bases from J, the junction kept 3 bases outside the gene matches. CDR3 length equals 16 residues. The CDR3 protein is CASSPPSSGYQETQYF. DNA for the CDR3: TGTGCCAGCTCACCACCCTCTAGCGGGTACCAAGAGACCCAGTACTTC.

DNA of the CDR3: TGTGCCAGCAGTCCAGGGACTAGCGGGGGGGCAAGGGTCTACAATGAGCAGTTCTTC. Protein: CASSPGTSGGARVYNEQFF. This sequence joins TRBV6-6 and TRBJ2-1, with TRBD2 matching over 16 bases. Germline V gives CDR1 MNHNY, CDR2 SVGAGI (reference sequence). Trimming removed 5 bases from V and 3 bases from J; junction bases left unmatched: 10. CDR3 length equals 19 residues.

This chain uses TRBV3-1 (or the pseudogene TRBV3-2) with TRBJ2-1, with 9 bases aligning to TRBD1. The CDR3 has 16 residues. V trimming: 1 base; J trimming: 2 bases; junction bases outside the gene matches: 3. Germline CDR1 LGHDT, CDR2 YNNKEL (reference sequence). In DNA form, the CDR3 reads TGTGCCAGCAGCCAAGGCCGGGACAGGGCCTACAATGAGCAGTTCTTC. Translated: CASSQGRDRAYNEQFF.

This clone was counted a single time. The genes are TRBV6-1 and TRBJ1-3; no definite D call. The CDR3 has 15 residues. The ends were cut back, 4 bases at V and 0 bases at J, with 10 bases in the middle. In germline, CDR1 is MNHNS, CDR2 SASEGT. The CDR3 spells CASSGAHFSGNTIYF. Here the CDR3 DNA reads TGTGCCAGCAGTGGAGCACATTTCTCTGGAAACACCATATATTTT.

Comment on this clone: Additional DNA sequences in this sample encode the identical CDR3. The chain recombines TRBV29-1 with TRBJ2-5; D is unresolved. This CDR3 region has 10 residues. CDR1 and CDR2 from the germline V gene are SQVTM and ANQGSEA. V shed 4 bases and J shed 5 bases, with 5 bases lying between them. This CDR3 reads CSVVGETQYF. The CDR3 bases are TGCAGCGTTGTGGGGGAGACCCAGTACTTC.

V is TRBV7-9 and J is TRBJ2-1; no clear D gene. The germline V and J ends were trimmed by 1 base and 2 bases, with 9 bases remaining between them. Per germline, CDR1 SEHNR and CDR2 FQNEAQ (reference sequence). CDR3 size: 15 residues. CDR3 nucleotides: TGTGCCAGCAGCTTAGGAACGTTACCCTACAATGAGCAGTTCTTC. As protein: CASSLGTLPYNEQFF.

This sequence joins TRBV11-2 and TRBJ1-2; 7 bases are a match to TRBD1. The CDR3 runs 15 residues. V trimming: 5 bases; J trimming: 2 bases; junction bases outside the gene matches: 8. The germline V gene has CDR1 SGHAT and CDR2 FQNNGV. The CDR3: CASSLRTGPNYGYTF. The CDR3, as DNA: TGTGCCAGCAGCCTACGGACAGGCCCCAACTATGGCTACACCTTC.

Regarding this clone: At one of its ends the junction is not consistent with the germline gene, which may arise from a read error. This sequence joins TRBV7-7 and TRBJ2-5; D remains ambiguous. CDR3 length: 14 amino acids. CDR1 and CDR2 from the germline V gene are SSHAT and FNYEAQ (reference sequence). The CDR3: CASSFGRNQETQYF. For the CDR3, the DNA is TGTGCTAGCAGCTTCGGACGGAATCAAGAGACCCAGTACTTC.

This clone was recorded only once. This chain uses TRBV29-1 with TRBJ2-2; 10 bases line up with TRBD1. V dropped 6 bases and J dropped 7; count of bases not matched to a gene: 5. CDR3 length: 13 residues. Germline-derived CDR1 and CDR2 are SQVTM and ANQGSEA. CDR3 sequence (DNA): TGCAGCGTCGGGGACAGGGGCGACGGGGAGCTGTTTTTT. Protein: CSVGDRGDGELFF.

The chain is built from TRBV6-4 and TRBJ2-3; D might be TRBD1 (7 bases). Deletions cut 3 bases from V and 0 bases from J, with 10 bases between. The CDR3 extends over 15 amino acids. CDR1 is MRHNA and CDR2 is SNTAGT in the germline V gene. In DNA form, the CDR3 reads TGTGCCAGCAGTGAACAGGGGACTAGCACAGATACGCAGTATTTT. Translation gives CASSEQGTSTDTQYF.

This clone has only one observation. The rearrangement joins TRBV28 to TRBJ2-5, with D possibly matching TRBD2 (6 bases). V lost 4 bases and J lost 5, with 11 bases in between. CDR3 length equals 13 residues. CDR1 MDHEN and CDR2 SYDVKM come from the germline V gene. CDR3 amino acids: CASSWGVGETQYF. Written as DNA, the CDR3 is TGTGCCAGCAGTTGGGGGGTCGGGGAGACCCAGTACTTC.

The chain uses TRBV18 and TRBJ2-4, with D maybe TRBD1 (5 bases). The V end lost 0 bases, the J end lost 3 bases, and 12 bases lay between the germline ends. Germline V gene lookup returns CDR1 KGHSH and CDR2 LQKENI. The CDR3 is made up of 16 amino acids. DNA of the CDR3: TGTGCCAGCTCACCACCGGTGGAACAGGACAAAAACATTCAGTACTTC. Its protein product is CASSPPVEQDKNIQYF. Full variable domain (rest looked up from reference TRBV18 and TRBJ2-4): NAGVMQNPRHLVRRRGQEARLRCSPMKGHSHVYWYRQLPEEGLKFMVYLQKENIIDESGMPKERFSAEFPKEGPSILRIQQVVRGDSAAYFCASSPPVEQDKNIQYFGAGTRLSVL.

The V and J genes are TRBV7-9 and TRBJ2-1; 8 bases match TRBD2. Germline V gene sequence: CDR1 SEHNR, CDR2 FQNEAQ (reference sequence). The CDR3 contains 16 residues. With 0 bases clipped from V and 2 bases from J, the junction kept 3 bases outside the gene matches. CDR3 amino acids: CASSLAGLGPYNEQFF. CDR3 sequence (DNA): TGTGCCAGCAGCTTAGCGGGACTAGGACCCTACAATGAGCAGTTCTTC.

The chain couples TRBV3-1 (or the pseudogene TRBV3-2) to TRBJ1-3; D gene uncertain. V was trimmed by 7 bases and J by 1 base, leaving 5 bases between them. Germline assignment: CDR1 LGHDT and CDR2 YNNKEL (reference sequence). The CDR3 is made up of 12 amino acids. CDR3 DNA: TGTGCCAGCACCCTATCTGGAAACACCATATATTTT. Translated: CASTLSGNTIYF.

The chain combines TRBV4-2 with TRBJ2-1; no firm D call. Germline-derived CDR1 and CDR2 are LGHNA and YNFKEQ. CDR3 length equals 15 residues. Between the trimmed V and J ends, which lost 1 base and 4 bases, there was a span of 11 bases. CDR3 DNA sequence: TGTGCCAGCAGCCAAGGCCCTAGTGAGTACAATGAGCAGTTCTTC. This translates into CASSQGPSEYNEQFF.

This clone was recorded many times. This rearrangement joins TRBV6-5 to TRBJ1-5, with D hard to call. The germline CDR1 and CDR2 sequences are MNHEY and SVGAGI. V was clipped by 6 bases and J by 4 bases, with 10 bases between them. This CDR3 contains 13 residues. CDR3: CASSSRRNQPQHF. In DNA, the CDR3 is TGTGCCAGCAGCTCGAGGCGGAATCAGCCCCAGCATTTT.

This clone was seen once. The gene calls are TRBV6-1 and TRBJ1-2; D call uncertain. Per the germline V gene, CDR1 is MNHNS and CDR2 is SASEGT. The CDR3 covers 11 residues. V dropped 2 bases and J dropped 3 bases, with 1 base sitting between them. The DNA of the CDR3 is TGTGCCAGCAGTGAACACTATGGCTACACCTTC. This sequence encodes CASSEHYGYTF.

This chain connects TRBV14 to TRBJ2-2; 8 nucleotides line up with TRBD1. Per germline, CDR1 SGHDN and CDR2 FVKESK. The CDR3 covers 15 residues. Unmatched junction bases numbered 6, after V lost 4 bases and J lost 5 bases. In nucleotides, the CDR3 is TGTGCCAGCAGCCCCTGGACAGGGCGAACCGGGGAGCTGTTTTTT. Protein sequence: CASSPWTGRTGELFF.